This T cell receptor (beta chain) is from a study of T cell responses to AZD1222 COVID-19 vaccine. The germline V and J ends were trimmed by 0 bases and 0 bases, with 9 bases remaining between them. This CDR3 spans 15 amino acids. Germline CDR1 is SGDLS and CDR2 is YYNGEE. Assay: immunoSEQ multiplex PCR; the TCRdb copy retains only in-frame clones and omits some. This table has 120,000 to 150,000 clones, around 90% appearing once. This receptor was obtained from an adult in good health. The chain has TRBV9 and TRBJ1-2; perhaps TRBD1 as D (5 bases). The material sequenced was peripheral blood, taken on day 0 of MenACWY control vaccination. For the CDR3, the DNA is TGTGCCAGCAGCGTAGACCAGGGATCTAACTATGGCTACACCTTC. Its translation: CASSVDQGSNYGYTF.